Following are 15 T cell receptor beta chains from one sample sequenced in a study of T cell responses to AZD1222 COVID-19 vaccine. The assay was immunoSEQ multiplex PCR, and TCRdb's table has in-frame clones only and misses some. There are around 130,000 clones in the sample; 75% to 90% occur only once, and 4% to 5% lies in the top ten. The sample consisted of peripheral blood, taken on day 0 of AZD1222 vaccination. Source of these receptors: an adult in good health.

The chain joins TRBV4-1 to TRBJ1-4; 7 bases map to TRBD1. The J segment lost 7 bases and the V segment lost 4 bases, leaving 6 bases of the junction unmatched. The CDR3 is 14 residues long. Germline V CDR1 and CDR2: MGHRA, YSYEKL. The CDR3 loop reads CASSPGTAPEKLFF. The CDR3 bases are TGCGCCAGCAGCCCTGGGACAGCCCCTGAAAAACTGTTTTTT.

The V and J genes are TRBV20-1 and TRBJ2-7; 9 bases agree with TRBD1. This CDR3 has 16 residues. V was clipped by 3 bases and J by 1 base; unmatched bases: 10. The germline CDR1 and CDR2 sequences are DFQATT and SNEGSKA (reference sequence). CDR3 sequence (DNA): TGCAGTGCTAGTGCACTCGACAGGGGGACTTCCTACGAGCAGTACTTC. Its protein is CSASALDRGTSYEQYF.

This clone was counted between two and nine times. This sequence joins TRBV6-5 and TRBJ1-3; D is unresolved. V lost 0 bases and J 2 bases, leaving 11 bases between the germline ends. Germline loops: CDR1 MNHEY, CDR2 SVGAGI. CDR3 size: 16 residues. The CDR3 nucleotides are TGTGCCAGCAGTTACTCGGCGGAGAGGGCTGGAAACACCATATATTTT. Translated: CASSYSAERAGNTIYF.

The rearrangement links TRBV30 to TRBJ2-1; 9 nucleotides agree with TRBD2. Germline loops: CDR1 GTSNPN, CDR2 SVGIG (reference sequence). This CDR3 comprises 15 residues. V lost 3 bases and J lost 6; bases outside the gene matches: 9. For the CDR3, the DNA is TGTGCCTGGAGGGGCGCGGGAGGGCCAGCCAATGAGCAGTTCTTC. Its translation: CAWRGAGGPANEQFF.

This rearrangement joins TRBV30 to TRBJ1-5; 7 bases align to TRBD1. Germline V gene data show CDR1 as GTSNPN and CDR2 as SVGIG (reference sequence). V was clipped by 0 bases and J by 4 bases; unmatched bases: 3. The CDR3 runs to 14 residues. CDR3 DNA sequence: TGTGCCTGGAGTGTTGGACAGGCTAATCAGCCCCAGCATTTT. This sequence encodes CAWSVGQANQPQHF.

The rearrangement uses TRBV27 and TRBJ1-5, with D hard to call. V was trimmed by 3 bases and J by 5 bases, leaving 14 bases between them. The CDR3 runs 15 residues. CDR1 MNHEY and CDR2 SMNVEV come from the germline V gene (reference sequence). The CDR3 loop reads CASSFGRGSDQPQHF. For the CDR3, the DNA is TGTGCCAGCAGTTTTGGCCGAGGGTCGGATCAGCCCCAGCATTTT.

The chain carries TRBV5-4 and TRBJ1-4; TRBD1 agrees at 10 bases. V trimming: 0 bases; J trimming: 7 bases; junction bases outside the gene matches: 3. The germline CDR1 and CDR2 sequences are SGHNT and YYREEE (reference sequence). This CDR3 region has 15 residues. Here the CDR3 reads CASSLEGQGSEKLFF. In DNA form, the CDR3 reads TGTGCCAGCAGCTTGGAGGGACAGGGGTCTGAAAAACTGTTTTTT. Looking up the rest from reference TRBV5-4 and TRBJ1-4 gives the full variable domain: ETGVTQSPTHLIKTRGQQVTLRCSSQSGHNTVSWYQQALGQGPQFIFQYYREEENGRGNFPPRFSGLQFPNYSSELNVNALELDDSALYLCASSLEGQGSEKLFFGSGTQLSVL.

The CDR3 DNA reads TGCAGCGCCCTGACTAGCGGGAGGGCCTTAAACTTCTACGAGCAGTACTTC. Translated: CSALTSGRALNFYEQYF. The chain couples TRBV29-1 to TRBJ2-7; 14 bases map to TRBD2. CDR3 length: 17 residues. CDR1 is SQVTM and CDR2 is ANQGSEA in the germline V gene. The V segment lost 7 bases and the J segment 3 bases; nucleotides outside the gene matches: 14.

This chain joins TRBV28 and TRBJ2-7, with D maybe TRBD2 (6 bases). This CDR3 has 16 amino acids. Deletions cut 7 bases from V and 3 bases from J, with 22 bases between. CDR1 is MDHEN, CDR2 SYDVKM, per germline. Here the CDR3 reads CASMGGNGRGSYEQYF. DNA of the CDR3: TGTGCCAGCATGGGTGGAAACGGGAGAGGGAGCTACGAGCAGTACTTC.

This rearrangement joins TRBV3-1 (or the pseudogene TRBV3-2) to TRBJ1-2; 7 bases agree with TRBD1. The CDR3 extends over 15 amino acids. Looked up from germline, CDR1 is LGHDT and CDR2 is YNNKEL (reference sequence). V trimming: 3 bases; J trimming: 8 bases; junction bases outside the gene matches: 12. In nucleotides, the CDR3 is TGTGCCAGCAGCCATCAAAACAGGGGAATTGGGGGCTACACCTTC. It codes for CASSHQNRGIGGYTF.

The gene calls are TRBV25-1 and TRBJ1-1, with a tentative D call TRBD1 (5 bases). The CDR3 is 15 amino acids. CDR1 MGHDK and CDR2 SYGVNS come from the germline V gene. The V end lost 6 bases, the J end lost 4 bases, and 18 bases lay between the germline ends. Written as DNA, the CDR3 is TGTGCCAGCAGGGGACGTTATGAAGTCTTCACTGAAGCTTTCTTT. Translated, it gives CASRGRYEVFTEAFF.

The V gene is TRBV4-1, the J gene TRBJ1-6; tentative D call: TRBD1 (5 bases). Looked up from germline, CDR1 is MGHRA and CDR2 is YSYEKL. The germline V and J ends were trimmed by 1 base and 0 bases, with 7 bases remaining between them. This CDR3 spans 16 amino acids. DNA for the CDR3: TGCGCCAGCAGCCAAGCAGGGAGCTCCTATAATTCACCCCTCCACTTT. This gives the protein CASSQAGSSYNSPLHF.

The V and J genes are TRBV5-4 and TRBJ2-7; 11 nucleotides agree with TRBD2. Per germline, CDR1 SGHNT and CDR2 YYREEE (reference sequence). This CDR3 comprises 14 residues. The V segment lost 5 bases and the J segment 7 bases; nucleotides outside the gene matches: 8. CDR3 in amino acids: CASSFTSGSKEQYF. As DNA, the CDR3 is TGTGCCAGCAGTTTCACTAGCGGGAGCAAGGAGCAGTACTTC. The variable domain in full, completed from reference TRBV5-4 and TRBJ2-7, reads ETGVTQSPTHLIKTRGQQVTLRCSSQSGHNTVSWYQQALGQGPQFIFQYYREEENGRGNFPPRFSGLQFPNYSSELNVNALELDDSALYLCASSFTSGSKEQYFGPGTRLTVT.

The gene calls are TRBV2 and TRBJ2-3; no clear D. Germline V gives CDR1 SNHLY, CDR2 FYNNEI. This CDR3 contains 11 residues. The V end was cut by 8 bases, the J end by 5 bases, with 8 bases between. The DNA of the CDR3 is TGTGCCAGCCTAATCATAGATACGCAGTATTTT. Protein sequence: CASLIIDTQYF.

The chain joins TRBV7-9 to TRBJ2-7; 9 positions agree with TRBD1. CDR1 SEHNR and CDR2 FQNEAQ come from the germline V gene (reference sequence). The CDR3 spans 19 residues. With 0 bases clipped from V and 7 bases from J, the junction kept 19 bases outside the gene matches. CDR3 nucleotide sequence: TGTGCCAGCAGCTTAGCTAGTAATCTCCGGGACAGGGATTCTCAAGAGCAGTACTTC. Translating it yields CASSLASNLRDRDSQEQYF.